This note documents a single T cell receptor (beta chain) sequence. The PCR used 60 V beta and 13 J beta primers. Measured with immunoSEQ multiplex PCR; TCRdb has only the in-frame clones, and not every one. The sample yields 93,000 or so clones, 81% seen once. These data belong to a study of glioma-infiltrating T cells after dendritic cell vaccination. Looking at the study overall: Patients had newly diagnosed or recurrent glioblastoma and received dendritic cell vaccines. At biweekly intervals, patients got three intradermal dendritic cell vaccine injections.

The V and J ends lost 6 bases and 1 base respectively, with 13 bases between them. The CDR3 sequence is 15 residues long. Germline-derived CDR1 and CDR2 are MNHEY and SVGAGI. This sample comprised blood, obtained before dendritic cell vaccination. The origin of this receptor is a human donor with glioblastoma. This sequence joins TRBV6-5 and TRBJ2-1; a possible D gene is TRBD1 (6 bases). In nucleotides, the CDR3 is TGTGCCAGCAGCCTTGACAGGTTGTCCTACAATGAGCAGTTCTTC. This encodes CASSLDRLSYNEQFF.